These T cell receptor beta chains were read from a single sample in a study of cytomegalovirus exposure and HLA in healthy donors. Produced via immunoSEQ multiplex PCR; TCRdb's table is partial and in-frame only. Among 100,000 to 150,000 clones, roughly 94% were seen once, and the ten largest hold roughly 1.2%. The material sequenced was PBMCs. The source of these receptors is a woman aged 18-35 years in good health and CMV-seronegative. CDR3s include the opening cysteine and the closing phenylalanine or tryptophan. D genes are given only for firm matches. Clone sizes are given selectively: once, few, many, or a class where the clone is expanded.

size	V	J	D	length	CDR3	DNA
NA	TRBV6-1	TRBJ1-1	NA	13	CASSEASRGEAFF	TGTGCCAGCAGTGAAGCTAGCAGGGGTGAAGCTTTCTTT
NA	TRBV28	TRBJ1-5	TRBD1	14	CASSPGQVWQPQHF	TGTGCCAGCAGTCCCGGACAGGTCTGGCAGCCCCAGCATTTT
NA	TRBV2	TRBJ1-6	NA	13	CADGGGNNSPLHF	TGTGCCGACGGGGGAGGGAATAATTCACCCCTCCACTTT
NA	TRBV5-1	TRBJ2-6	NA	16	CASSFASKSGANVLTF	TGCGCCAGCAGCTTTGCGAGTAAATCTGGGGCCAACGTCCTGACTTTC
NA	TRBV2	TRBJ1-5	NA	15	CASSEASGAGQPQHF	TGTGCCAGCAGTGAAGCGTCAGGGGCCGGACAGCCCCAGCATTTT
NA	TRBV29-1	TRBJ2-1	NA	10	CSVGLHEQFF	TGCAGCGTTGGACTCCACGAGCAGTTCTTC
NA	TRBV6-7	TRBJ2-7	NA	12	CASSYPGPQQYF	TGTGCCAGCAGTTACCCCGGTCCCCAGCAGTACTTC
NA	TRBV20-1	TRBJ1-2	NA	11	CSASGADGYTF	TGCAGTGCTAGTGGAGCGGATGGCTACACCTTC
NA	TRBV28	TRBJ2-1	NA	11	CASSFPFGQFF	TGTGCCAGCAGTTTTCCCTTCGGGCAGTTCTTC
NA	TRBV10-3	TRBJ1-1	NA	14	CAISESNWNTEAFF	TGTGCCATCAGTGAGTCGAACTGGAACACTGAAGCTTTCTTT
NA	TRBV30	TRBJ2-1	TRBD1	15	CAWSPRDSSYNEQFF	TGTGCCTGGAGTCCCCGGGACAGCTCCTACAATGAGCAGTTCTTC
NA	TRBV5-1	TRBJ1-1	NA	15	CASSLPTVQNTEAFF	TGCGCCAGCAGCCTACCGACAGTCCAGAACACTGAAGCTTTCTTT
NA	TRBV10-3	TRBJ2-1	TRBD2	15	CAISDSSGGADEQFF	TGTGCCATCAGTGACTCTAGCGGGGGGGCCGATGAGCAGTTCTTC
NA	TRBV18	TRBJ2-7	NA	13	CASSPGQSYEQYF	TGTGCCAGCTCACCGGGGCAGTCGTACGAGCAGTACTTC
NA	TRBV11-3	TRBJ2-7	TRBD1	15	CASSLDGTGFYEQYF	TGTGCCAGCAGCTTAGACGGGACAGGATTCTACGAGCAGTACTTC
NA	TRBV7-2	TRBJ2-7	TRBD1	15	CASSPRQGLRDEQYF	TGTGCCAGCAGCCCTCGACAGGGCCTTCGGGACGAGCAGTACTTC
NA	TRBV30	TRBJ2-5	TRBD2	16	CAWSPWAGEGRETQYF	TGTGCCTGGAGCCCCTGGGCGGGAGAAGGAAGGGAGACCCAGTACTTC
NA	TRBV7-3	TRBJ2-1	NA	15	CASSLVGGPYNEQFF	TGTGCCAGCAGCTTAGTCGGGGGGCCCTACAATGAGCAGTTCTTC
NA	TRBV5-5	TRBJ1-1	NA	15	CASSLASGTDTEAFF	TGTGCCAGCAGCTTGGCCAGCGGAACCGACACTGAAGCTTTCTTT
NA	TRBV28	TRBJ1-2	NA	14	CASSFYAGSKGYTF	TGTGCCAGCAGTTTTTATGCGGGATCTAAGGGCTACACCTTC
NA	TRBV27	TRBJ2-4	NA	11	CASSDGRAQYF	TGTGCCAGCAGTGACGGCAGGGCTCAGTACTTC
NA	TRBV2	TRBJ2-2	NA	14	CASSEIEEPGELFF	TGTGCCAGCAGTGAAATCGAGGAGCCCGGGGAGCTGTTTTTT
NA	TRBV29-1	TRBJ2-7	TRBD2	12	CSLTNREGEQYF	TGCAGCCTCACCAACCGGGAGGGGGAGCAGTACTTC
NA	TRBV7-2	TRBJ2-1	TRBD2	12	CASSGTSAEQFF	TGTGCCAGCAGCGGTACTAGCGCTGAGCAGTTCTTC
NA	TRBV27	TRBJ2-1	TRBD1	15	CASRQGQGAYNEQFF	TGTGCCAGCCGACAGGGACAGGGGGCCTACAATGAGCAGTTCTTC
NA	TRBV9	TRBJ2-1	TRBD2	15	CASSVATSGADEQFF	TGTGCCAGCAGCGTAGCGACTAGCGGGGCGGATGAGCAGTTCTTC
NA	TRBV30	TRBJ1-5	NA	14	CAWSRGQSNQPQHF	TGTGCCTGGAGTAGAGGACAGAGCAATCAGCCCCAGCATTTT
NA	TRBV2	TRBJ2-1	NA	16	CASSESVSRHYNEQFF	TGTGCCAGCAGTGAGTCAGTTTCGCGGCACTACAATGAGCAGTTCTTC
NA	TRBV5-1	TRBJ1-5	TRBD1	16	CASSPSTGDTNQPQHF	TGCGCCAGCAGCCCGTCGACAGGGGATACCAATCAGCCCCAGCATTTT
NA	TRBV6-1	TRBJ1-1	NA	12	CASSSMNTEAFF	TGTGCCAGCAGTTCCATGAACACTGAAGCTTTCTTT
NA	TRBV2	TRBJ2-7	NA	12	CASSDRGYEQYF	TGTGCCAGCAGTGACAGGGGCTACGAGCAGTACTTC
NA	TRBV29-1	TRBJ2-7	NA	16	CSPAGTGPDRDYEQYF	TGCAGCCCCGCGGGTACAGGGCCCGATAGGGACTACGAGCAGTACTTC
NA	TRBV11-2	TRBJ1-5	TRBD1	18	CASSRHKGRQGCNQPQHF	TGTGCCAGCAGCCGCCACAAAGGACGACAGGGGTGCAATCAGCCCCAGCATTTT
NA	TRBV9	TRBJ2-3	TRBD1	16	CASSVGEGAGTDTQYF	TGTGCCAGCAGCGTAGGAGAGGGGGCAGGCACAGATACGCAGTATTTT
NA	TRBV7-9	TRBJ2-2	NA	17	CASSQGVGPTRAGELFF	TGTGCCAGCAGCCAAGGGGTCGGTCCGACCAGAGCCGGGGAGCTGTTTTTT
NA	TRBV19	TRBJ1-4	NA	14	CASSMRLLGEKLFF	TGTGCCAGTAGTATGAGATTACTAGGGGAAAAACTGTTTTTT
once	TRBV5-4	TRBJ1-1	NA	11	CASSRDTEAFF	TGTGCCAGCAGCCGAGACACTGAAGCTTTCTTT
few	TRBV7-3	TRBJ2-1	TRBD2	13	CASSSTSGAEQFF	TGTGCCAGCAGCTCCACTAGCGGCGCTGAGCAGTTCTTC
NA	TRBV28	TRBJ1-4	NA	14	CASSRLAINEKLFF	TGTGCCAGCAGCCGCCTCGCGATTAATGAAAAACTGTTTTTT
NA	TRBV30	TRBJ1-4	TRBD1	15	CAWSVWGQINEKLFF	TGTGCCTGGAGTGTATGGGGACAGATAAATGAAAAACTGTTTTTT
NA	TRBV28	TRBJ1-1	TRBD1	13	CASSPRTGREAFF	TGTGCCAGCAGCCCACGGACAGGGAGGGAAGCTTTCTTT
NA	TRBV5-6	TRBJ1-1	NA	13	CASSSDSNTEAFF	TGTGCCAGCAGCTCGGACAGTAACACTGAAGCTTTCTTT
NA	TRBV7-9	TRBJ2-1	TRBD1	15	CASSQPGQGYNEQFF	TGTGCCAGCAGCCAACCGGGACAGGGGTACAATGAGCAGTTCTTC